This T cell receptor (beta chain) was recorded in a study of blood T cell repertoires in COVID-19. Study at large: Samples representing acute and convalescent COVID-19 were sourced from the United States, Italy and Spain.

Assay: immunoSEQ multiplex PCR; the TCRdb copy retains only in-frame clones and omits some. The sample lists about 270,000 clones, 86% occurring once. The clonotype originates from a man aged 35-49 years with active or convalescent COVID-19. The specimen sequenced was peripheral blood.

The CDR3 bases are TGTGCCAGCAGCTTACTAGCGGGGGGGCGCTACAATGAGCAGTTCTTC. This gives the protein CASSLLAGGRYNEQFF. This chain uses TRBV5-4 with TRBJ2-1; 13 bases line up with TRBD2. This CDR3 is 16 amino acids long. Germline V gene lookup returns CDR1 SGHNT and CDR2 YYREEE (reference sequence). V lost 2 bases, J lost 3 bases, and 2 bases stayed unmatched.